The sequence of this T cell receptor beta chain was determined in a study of cytomegalovirus exposure and HLA in healthy donors. PCR primers comprised 60 Vbeta and 13 Jbeta primers. Produced via immunoSEQ multiplex PCR; TCRdb's table is partial and in-frame only. The sample has over 95,000 clones, 82% seen once; the top ten hold nearly 2.5%. Study results and limitations: At a 0.05 false discovery rate, a later analysis found some 17,000 TCR beta sequences to be associated with HLA alleles.

The ends were cut back, 3 bases at V and 4 bases at J, with 12 bases in the middle. The V gene's germline CDR1 is SEHNR and CDR2 FQNEAQ (reference sequence). The CDR3 runs to 14 residues. About this clone itself: The antigen is unknown.

What was sequenced was PBMCs. V usage is TRBV7-9 and J usage is TRBJ1-1, with D perhaps TRBD1 (6 bases). This clonotype was sampled from a woman between 18 and 30 years old in good health and CMV-seronegative. The CDR3 protein is CASSLLGAVTEAFF. Here the CDR3 DNA reads TGTGCCAGCAGCTTGCTGGGGGCGGTCACTGAAGCTTTCTTT.